A single sample is the source of the 16 T cell receptor beta chains below, sequenced in a study of cytomegalovirus exposure and HLA in healthy donors. The PCR contained 60 Vbeta and 13 Jbeta primers. Libraries were prepared by immunoSEQ multiplex PCR; TCRdb keeps only in-frame clonotypes and omits some of them. The sample carries fewer than 150,000 clones, 66% recorded once. The sample consisted of PBMCs. The origin of the receptors is a human donor in good health.

The genes are TRBV25-1 and TRBJ2-1; 7 bases align to TRBD2. The CDR3 is 13 amino acids. Looked up from germline, CDR1 is MGHDK and CDR2 is SYGVNS. V gave up 3 bases and J gave up 4 bases; unmatched junction bases: 0. DNA of the CDR3: TGTGCCAGCAGTGAGGGAGGGTACAATGAGCAGTTCTTC. Translating it yields CASSEGGYNEQFF.

This clone was counted a single time. The CDR3 here is CASSLTSSADTQYF. The CDR3 DNA sequence: TGTGCCAGCAGCCTGACTAGCAGCGCAGATACGCAGTATTTT. This chain links TRBV28 with TRBJ2-3, with TRBD2 matching over 7 bases. Germline V gene sequence: CDR1 MDHEN, CDR2 SYDVKM. The CDR3 contains 14 residues. V was pared by 6 bases and J by 4 bases, with 7 bases of the junction left unmatched.

This chain joins TRBV6-6 and TRBJ1-1, with TRBD1 as a possible D gene (6 bases). Germline assignment: CDR1 MNHNY and CDR2 SVGAGI (reference sequence). Trimming took off 8 bases at V and 5 bases at J, with 12 bases between the two ends. This CDR3 spans 12 amino acids. The CDR3 loop is CASGEQGTEAFF. In DNA form, the CDR3 reads TGTGCCAGCGGCGAACAGGGAACTGAAGCTTTCTTT.

The rearrangement uses TRBV19 and TRBJ2-7, with 7 nucleotides matching TRBD2. The closer fit of TRBJ2-1 to the DNA end suggests the J call may be wrong. The CDR3 runs to 14 residues. CDR1 and CDR2 from the germline V gene are LNHDA and SQIVND (reference sequence). The DNA of the CDR3 is TGTGCCAGTAGTAGGACTAGATCGGCGTACGAGCAGTTCTTC. This translates into CASSRTRSAYEQFF.

The V and J genes are TRBV4-2 and TRBJ2-2; 7 nucleotides line up with TRBD2. V lost 3 bases to trimming and J lost 6 bases; unmatched junction nucleotides: 10. CDR1 LGHNA and CDR2 YNFKEQ come from the germline V gene. The CDR3 length is 16 residues. CDR3 protein: CASSQAGTNSAGELFF. In nucleotides, the CDR3 is TGTGCCAGCAGCCAGGCCGGGACTAACTCGGCCGGGGAGCTGTTTTTT.

This clone was counted once. The chain carries TRBV9 and TRBJ2-2, with 9 bases lining up with TRBD1. Germline V gene sequence: CDR1 SGDLS, CDR2 YYNGEE. After removal of 3 bases from V and 4 bases from J, the junction contained 4 bases not matched to a gene. The length of the CDR3 is 15 residues. Written as DNA, the CDR3 is TGTGCCAGCAGCGCTAGGACAGGGGTCACCGGGGAGCTGTTTTTT. Protein sequence: CASSARTGVTGELFF.

The V and J genes are TRBV18 and TRBJ1-4; D is unclear. Trimming took 1 base from V and 4 from J, leaving 7 bases between them. From germline, CDR1 is KGHSH and CDR2 LQKENI. This CDR3 is built from 14 residues. CDR3 nucleotides: TGTGCCAGCTCACCACGCCGCTATAATGAAAAACTGTTTTTT. It yields the protein CASSPRRYNEKLFF. The full variable domain, in which reference TRBV18 and TRBJ1-4 provide the parts outside the CDR3, is NAGVMQNPRHLVRRRGQEARLRCSPMKGHSHVYWYRQLPEEGLKFMVYLQKENIIDESGMPKERFSAEFPKEGPSILRIQQVVRGDSAAYFCASSPRRYNEKLFFGSGTQLSVL.

In its sample, this clone was seen a few times. The chain couples TRBV7-6 to TRBJ1-1; D not resolved. V shed 1 base and J shed 7 bases, with 7 bases lying between them. The germline gives CDR1 SGHVS, CDR2 FNYEAQ. The CDR3 is 12 residues long. The CDR3 sequence: CASSLDGVEAFF. The CDR3 DNA follows: TGTGCCAGCAGCTTAGACGGGGTTGAAGCTTTCTTT.

The V call is TRBV13, the J call TRBJ1-2; 9 bases are a match to TRBD1. J lost 4 bases, V lost 5 bases, and 5 bases had no gene match. CDR3 length: 14 residues. Per the germline V gene, CDR1 is PRHDT and CDR2 is FYEKMQ (reference sequence). Here the CDR3 reads CASSKDRGGYGYTF. CDR3 sequence (DNA): TGTGCCAGCAGCAAGGACAGGGGTGGCTATGGCTACACCTTC.

A few counts support this clone. The rearrangement uses TRBV19 and TRBJ2-5, with TRBD2 identical over 11 bases. The V gene's germline CDR1 is LNHDA and CDR2 SQIVND (reference sequence). This CDR3 comprises 15 residues. V lost 3 bases, J lost 5 bases, and 5 bases stayed unmatched. CDR3 sequence: CASSMTSGILETQYF. In DNA, the CDR3 is TGTGCCAGTAGTATGACTAGCGGGATTCTGGAGACCCAGTACTTC.

The gene calls are TRBV7-6 and TRBJ1-5; 8 nucleotides align to TRBD1. V lost 5 bases, J lost 6 bases, and 6 bases stayed unmatched. Per germline, CDR1 SGHVS and CDR2 FNYEAQ. The length of the CDR3 is 14 residues. In DNA, the CDR3 is TGTGCCAGCAGCAAGGACAGGGCTAGTCAGCCCCAGCATTTT. Its protein is CASSKDRASQPQHF.

This clone has only a few counts. The chain combines TRBV7-9 with TRBJ2-7, with a possible D match to TRBD1 (6 bases). This CDR3 region has 14 residues. The germline V gene encodes CDR1 SEHNR and CDR2 FQNEAQ (reference sequence). The V and J ends lost 7 bases and 1 base respectively, with 14 bases between them. The CDR3 reads CASTQTGGSYEQYF. Written as DNA, the CDR3 is TGTGCCAGCACCCAGACAGGTGGTTCCTACGAGCAGTACTTC.

The chain joins TRBV28 to TRBJ2-3; TRBD1 aligns across 8 bases. Per the germline V gene, CDR1 is MDHEN and CDR2 is SYDVKM. The J segment lost 6 bases and the V segment lost 1 base, leaving 3 bases of the junction unmatched. The length of the CDR3 is 14 residues. CDR3 region: CASSLSGGRDTQYF. The CDR3 DNA follows: TGTGCCAGCAGTTTATCAGGGGGCAGGGATACGCAGTATTTT.

V is TRBV13 and J is TRBJ2-7, with 10 bases fitting TRBD2. CDR1 is PRHDT and CDR2 is FYEKMQ in the germline V gene (reference sequence). J was trimmed by 2 bases and V by 3 bases; bases with no gene match: 10. This CDR3 has 17 amino acids. The CDR3 spells CASSFGVGLAGAYEQYF. CDR3 coding DNA: TGTGCCAGCAGCTTCGGAGTAGGTCTAGCGGGAGCCTACGAGCAGTACTTC.

The J gene is TRBJ2-3, the V gene TRBV10-3; D is possibly TRBD1 (5 bases). Trimming stripped 3 bases from V and 5 bases from J, with 12 bases between. Germline CDR1 ENHRY, CDR2 SYGVKD. This CDR3 contains 14 residues. CDR3 DNA: TGTGCCATCAGTGATGTGGGGCCCAGAGATACGCAGTATTTT. Encoded protein: CAISDVGPRDTQYF.

The table lists this clone with a few counts. This chain joins TRBV19 and TRBJ2-4; TRBD1 matches 10 bases. The V segment lost 5 bases and the J segment 6 bases; nucleotides outside the gene matches: 4. Germline CDR1 LNHDA, CDR2 SQIVND (reference sequence). The CDR3 totals 14 residues. The CDR3 DNA reads as TGTGCCAGTAGTCTTGACAGGGGGCGAAACATTCAGTACTTC. Protein: CASSLDRGRNIQYF.